Listed below are T cell receptor beta chains from one sample, sequenced in a study of blood T cell repertoires in COVID-19. This table comes from immunoSEQ multiplex PCR, and its TCRdb copy is limited to in-frame clones, with some not included. The sample contains roughly 320,000 clones, more than 85% of which appear only once. Sequencing was done on a sample of PBMCs or T cells enriched from blood (not recorded which). Every receptor here comes from a woman in her 30s who had been exposed to COVID-19. Both conserved end residues are part of each CDR3. The order of the fields is J gene, CDR3 length, V gene, CDR3 protein.

J: TRBJ2-7
length: 16
V: TRBV11-2
CDR3: CASSLGIAGGRNEQYF

J: TRBJ2-1
length: 13
V: TRBV19
CDR3: CASSISTQDEQFF

J: TRBJ1-6
length: 16
V: TRBV7-2
CDR3: CASSSPRQGYNSPLHF

J: TRBJ1-2
length: 15
V: TRBV4-3
CDR3: CASSQGTGLGYGYTF

J: TRBJ1-1
length: 12
V: TRBV14
CDR3: CASSPQGVWAFF

J: TRBJ1-2
length: 14
V: TRBV4-2
CDR3: CASSQDRLLRGYTF

J: TRBJ2-2
length: 14
V: TRBV4-3
CDR3: CASSQTGYTGELFF

J: TRBJ1-5
length: 17
V: TRBV4-2
CDR3: CASSQDWQRYSNQPQHF

J: TRBJ1-3
length: 18
V: TRBV5-4
CDR3: CASSLEGQGVAYGNTIYF

J: TRBJ1-2
length: 13
V: TRBV5-1
CDR3: CASSLGQLYGYTF

J: TRBJ2-7
length: 12
V: TRBV7-5
CDR3: CARSQPGTGVFF

J: TRBJ1-1
length: 15
V: TRBV11-1
CDR3: CASSLASGEITEAFF

J: TRBJ1-2
length: 13
V: TRBV19
CDR3: CASAWTGNYGYTF

J: TRBJ2-4
length: 15
V: TRBV4-2
CDR3: CASSQNTGGWGIQYF

J: TRBJ1-3
length: 14
V: TRBV11-2
CDR3: CASSLGQEGNTIYF

J: TRBJ2-3
length: 15
V: TRBV4-2
CDR3: CASSQSLVGTDTQYF

J: TRBJ1-2
length: 14
V: TRBV27
CDR3: CASSSPTGNYGYTF

J: TRBJ2-7
length: 12
V: TRBV29-1
CDR3: CSGQGGRNEQYF

J: TRBJ1-2
length: 15
V: TRBV4-1
CDR3: CASSQDPGVNYGYTF

J: TRBJ2-7
length: 13
V: TRBV27
CDR3: CASSSTGFYEQYF

J: TRBJ1-3
length: 14
V: TRBV10-3
CDR3: CATLETYSGNTIYF

J: TRBJ1-2
length: 14
V: TRBV6-5
CDR3: CASRSGQFTYGYTF

J: TRBJ1-3
length: 15
V: TRBV3-1/TRBV3-2
CDR3: CASSQARTGGNTIYF

J: TRBJ2-7
length: 15
V: TRBV5-6
CDR3: CASTQRDRNNYEQYF

J: TRBJ1-2
length: 15
V: TRBV15
CDR3: CATSRAGARLYGYTF

J: TRBJ2-7
length: 17
V: TRBV5-1
CDR3: CASSLKVSGPGGYEQYF

J: TRBJ1-2
length: 15
V: TRBV4-2
CDR3: CASSRPGADLYGYTF

J: TRBJ2-5
length: 19
V: TRBV9
CDR3: CASSATSVAGGVDQETQYF

J: TRBJ1-2
length: 13
V: TRBV5-4
CDR3: CASSLPGDYGYTF

J: TRBJ2-5
length: 14
V: TRBV5-4
CDR3: CASSLDVGVETQYF

J: TRBJ2-7
length: 14
V: TRBV10-3
CDR3: CAIRKGQDRAGQYF

J: TRBJ1-1
length: 14
V: TRBV28
CDR3: CASSLSQGNTEAFF

J: TRBJ2-1
length: 15
V: TRBV11-2
CDR3: CASSLVGAYYNEQFF

J: TRBJ2-1
length: 15
V: TRBV9
CDR3: CASSVLAGGGNEQFF

J: TRBJ2-5
length: 14
V: TRBV13
CDR3: CASRRLGDEETQYF

J: TRBJ1-6
length: 19
V: TRBV21-1
CDR3: CASSLLSLDRSSYNSPLHF